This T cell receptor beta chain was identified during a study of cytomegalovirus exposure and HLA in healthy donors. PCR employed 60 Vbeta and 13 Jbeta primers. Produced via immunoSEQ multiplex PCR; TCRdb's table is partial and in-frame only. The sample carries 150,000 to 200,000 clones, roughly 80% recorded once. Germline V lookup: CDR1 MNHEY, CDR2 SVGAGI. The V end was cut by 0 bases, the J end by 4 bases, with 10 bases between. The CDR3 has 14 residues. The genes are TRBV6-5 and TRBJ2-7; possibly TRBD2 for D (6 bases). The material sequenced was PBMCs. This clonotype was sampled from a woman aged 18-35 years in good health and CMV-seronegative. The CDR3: CASSYSQGGYEQYF. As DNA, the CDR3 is TGTGCCAGCAGTTACTCCCAGGGAGGTTACGAGCAGTACTTC.